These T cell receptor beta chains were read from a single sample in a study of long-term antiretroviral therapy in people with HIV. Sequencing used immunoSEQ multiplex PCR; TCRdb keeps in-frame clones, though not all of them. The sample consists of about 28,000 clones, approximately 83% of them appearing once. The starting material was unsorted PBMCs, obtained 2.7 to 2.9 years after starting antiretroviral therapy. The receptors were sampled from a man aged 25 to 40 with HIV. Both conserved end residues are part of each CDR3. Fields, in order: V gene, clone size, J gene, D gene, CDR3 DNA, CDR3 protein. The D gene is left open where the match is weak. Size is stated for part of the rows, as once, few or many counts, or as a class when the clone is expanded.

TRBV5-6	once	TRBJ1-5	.	TGTGCCAGCAGCTTGGGGCAGGGAGATCAGCCCCAGCATTTT	CASSLGQGDQPQHF
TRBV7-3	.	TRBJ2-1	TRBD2	TGTGCCAGCAGCCCCAGTCGGGGGGGGAAAGAGCAGTTCTTC	CASSPSRGGKEQFF
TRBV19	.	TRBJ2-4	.	TGTGCCAGTAGACTCCCAGGAAACATTCAGTACTTC	CASRLPGNIQYF
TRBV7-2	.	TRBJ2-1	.	TGTGCCAGCAGCTTAGGTTTGGCGAGCAATGAGCAGTTCTTC	CASSLGLASNEQFF
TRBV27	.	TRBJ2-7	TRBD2	TGTGCCAGCAGTCCCATTAGCGGGAGGATTCCCTACGAGCAGTACTTC	CASSPISGRIPYEQYF
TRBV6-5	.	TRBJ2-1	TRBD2	TGTGCCAGCAGTTCGGTAGCGGGTCCCGACGGCGATGAGCAGTTCTTC	CASSSVAGPDGDEQFF
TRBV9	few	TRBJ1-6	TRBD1	TGTGCCAGCAGCTCACTCAGCGGACAGGGGGCCTCATCACCCCTCCACTTT	CASSSLSGQGASSPLHF
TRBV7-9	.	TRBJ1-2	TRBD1	TGTGCCAGCAGCTCGCGACAGGGCGAGGCTAACTATGGCTACACCTTC	CASSSRQGEANYGYTF
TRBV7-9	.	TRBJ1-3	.	TGTGCCAGCAGCTTAGGTTCGTCGGAAAAAGGAAACACCATATATTTT	CASSLGSSEKGNTIYF
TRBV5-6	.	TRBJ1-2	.	TGTGCCAGCAGCTTCCCAGTTAAAAGGGGTTTTAACTATGGCTACACCTTC	CASSFPVKRGFNYGYTF
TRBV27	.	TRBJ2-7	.	TGTGCCAGCAGGGGCTCCGGGGGATTCTACGAGCAGTACTTC	CASRGSGGFYEQYF
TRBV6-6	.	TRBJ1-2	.	TGTGCCAGCAGTTATCCGGGGGATTATGGCTACACCTTC	CASSYPGDYGYTF
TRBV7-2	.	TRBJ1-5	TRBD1	TGTGCCAGCACACGACAGGGATCGGCAGGGCCCCAGCATTTT	CASTRQGSAGPQHF
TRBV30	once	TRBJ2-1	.	TGTGCCTGGAGTGTACTCGCGGGTTCCTACAATGAGCAGTTCTTC	CAWSVLAGSYNEQFF
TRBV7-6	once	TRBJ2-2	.	TGTGCCAGCAGCTCGACCCAGGGTCCCGGGGAGCTGTTTTTT	CASSSTQGPGELFF
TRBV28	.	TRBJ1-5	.	TGTGCCAGTCGATTGGGCAATCAGCCCCAGCATTTT	CASRLGNQPQHF
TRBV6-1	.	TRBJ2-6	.	TGTGCCAGCAGTGAAATTGGGCCCTCTGGGGCCAACGTCCTGACTTTC	CASSEIGPSGANVLTF
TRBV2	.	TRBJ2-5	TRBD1	TGTGCCAGCAGCGGGACAGGGGTAGAGACCCAGTACTTC	CASSGTGVETQYF
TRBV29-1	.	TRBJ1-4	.	TGCAGCGTTGACGGGGGTTGGGGTGAAAAACTGTTTTTT	CSVDGGWGEKLFF
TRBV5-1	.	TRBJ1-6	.	TGCGCCAGCAGTCGCGATGGGGCTAGTAATTCACCCCTCCACTTT	CASSRDGASNSPLHF
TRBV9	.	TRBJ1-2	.	TGTGCCAGCAGCGTGGGGGGGGCGGGAATTAACTATGGCTACACCTTC	CASSVGGAGINYGYTF
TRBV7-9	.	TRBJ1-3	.	TGTGCCAGCAGCGAACATAGCTCTGGAAACACCATATATTTT	CASSEHSSGNTIYF
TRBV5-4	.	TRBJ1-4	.	TGTGCCAGCAGCGTGGGAGGGTCCGAAGAAAAACTGTTTTTT	CASSVGGSEEKLFF
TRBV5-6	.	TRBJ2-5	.	TGTGCCAGCAGCTTGATAGGGATTGAGACCCAGTACTTC	CASSLIGIETQYF
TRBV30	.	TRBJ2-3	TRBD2	TGTGCCTATGGGGGGGTGACTAGCACAGATACGCAGTATTTT	CAYGGVTSTDTQYF
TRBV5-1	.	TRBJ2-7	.	TGCGCCAGCAGCTCTGTACAGGGCTCCTTCTCCTACGAGCAGTACTTC	CASSSVQGSFSYEQYF
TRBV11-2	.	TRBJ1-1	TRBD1	TGTGCCAGCAGCTCAGGACAGGGGAGGAGCACTGAAGCTTTCTTT	CASSSGQGRSTEAFF
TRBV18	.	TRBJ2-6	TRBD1	TGTGCCAGCTCAGCCGGGACAGGGTCCTCTGGGGCCAACGTCCTGACTTTC	CASSAGTGSSGANVLTF
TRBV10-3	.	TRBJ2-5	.	TGTGCCATCAGTGAGTCGAATAGCGGAGGGGCCCAGTACTTC	CAISESNSGGAQYF
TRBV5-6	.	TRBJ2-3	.	TGTGCCAGCGCGTCGGGCCCTACGCAGTATTTT	CASASGPTQYF
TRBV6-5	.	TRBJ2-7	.	TGTGCCAGCAGTTACCGCCCGGAAGTAGGCCTCTCCGAGCAGTACTTC	CASSYRPEVGLSEQYF
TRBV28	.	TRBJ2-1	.	TGTGCCAGCAGTTTCAGGGCATTAGAGCAGTTCTTC	CASSFRALEQFF
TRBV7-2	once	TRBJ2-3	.	TGTGCCAGCAGCTTAGCGGGGACGGGGTCAGATACGCAGTATTTT	CASSLAGTGSDTQYF
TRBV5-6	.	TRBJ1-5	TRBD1	TGTGCCAGCAGCGCTACCACTTCGACAGGGGCCAATCAGCCCCAGCATTTT	CASSATTSTGANQPQHF
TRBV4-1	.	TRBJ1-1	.	TGCGCCAGCAGCCAAGATCCAAACCGCGGTTCCTACAGGGCTGAAGCTTTCTTT	CASSQDPNRGSYRAEAFF
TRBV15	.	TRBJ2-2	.	TGTGCCACCAGCAGAGGTGCTTTGGGCAGCCGGGTCACCGGGGAGCTGTTTTTT	CATSRGALGSRVTGELFF
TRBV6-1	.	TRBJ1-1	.	TGTGCCAGCACCCGCACCGGGGATACTGAAGCTTTCTTT	CASTRTGDTEAFF
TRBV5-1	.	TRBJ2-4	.	TGCGCCAGCAGCACAACATCAGGGAAAGCCAAAAACATTCAGTACTTC	CASSTTSGKAKNIQYF
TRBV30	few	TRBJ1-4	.	TGTGCCTGGAGTCTAGGTGGCGAAAAACTGTTTTTT	CAWSLGGEKLFF
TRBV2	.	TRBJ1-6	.	TGTGCCAGCACCCGGAACGTACCGACATCGAATTCACCCCTCCACTTT	CASTRNVPTSNSPLHF
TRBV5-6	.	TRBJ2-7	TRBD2	TGTGCCAGCGGGGGGACTAGCGGTTCCTACGAGCAGTACTTC	CASGGTSGSYEQYF
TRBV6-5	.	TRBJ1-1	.	TGTGCCAGCAGTTACTCAGGGTTAACGGACACTGAAGCTTTCTTT	CASSYSGLTDTEAFF
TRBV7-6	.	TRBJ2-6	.	TGTGCCAGCAGCCCAGGCGTTGGATCTGGGGCCAACGTCCTGACTTTC	CASSPGVGSGANVLTF
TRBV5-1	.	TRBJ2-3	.	TGCGCCAGCAGCCCAGTGGGTGGACTTACCGGCACAGATACGCAGTATTTT	CASSPVGGLTGTDTQYF